By share, the clone carrying this T cell receptor beta chain counts as medium-sized. Its antigen is currently unknown. This CDR3 is also generated by other DNA sequences in the sample. The data are from a study of metastatic and nonmetastatic thyroid tumors. Study background: Patients with malignant and benign thyroid disease provided blood and tumor or nodule tissue, whose repertoires were compared. Whole-study results and caveats: Malignant thyroid tumors reportedly exceeded benign nodules significantly in TCR beta diversity, with the difference appearing in blood and tumor.

The length of the CDR3 is 13 residues. Trimming stripped 1 base from V and 4 bases from J, with 7 bases between. Germline V gives CDR1 SGHAT, CDR2 FQNNGV. Thyroid surgery took place with no prior treatment in any patient. In the authors' methods: It was from CDR3 differences across clinicopathological groups that a distant-metastasis classifier for papillary thyroid cancer was built. TCRdb reanalyzed the PCR reads with MiXCR. These V and J calls derive from TCRdb rather than the authors' analysis. The sample shows approximately 15,000 clones, roughly 25% of them seen only once. This sequence joins TRBV11-2 and TRBJ1-2; D ambiguous. Sequenced material: tumor tissue. The TCR was taken from a female donor with papillary thyroid cancer or a benign thyroid nodule (not recorded which). Some clones in this sample may be carry-over from other donors' samples. CDR3 in amino acids: CASSLGQAYGYTF. The CDR3 DNA sequence: TGTGCCAGCAGCTTAGGGCAGGCCTATGGCTACACCTTC. Together with reference TRBV11-2 and TRBJ1-2, the CDR3 gives the full variable domain: EAGVAQSPRYKIIEKRQSVAFWCNPISGHATLYWYQQILGQGPKLLIQFQNNGVVDDSQLPKDRFSAERLKGVDSTLKIQPAKLEDSAVYLCASSLGQAYGYTFGSGTRLTVV.